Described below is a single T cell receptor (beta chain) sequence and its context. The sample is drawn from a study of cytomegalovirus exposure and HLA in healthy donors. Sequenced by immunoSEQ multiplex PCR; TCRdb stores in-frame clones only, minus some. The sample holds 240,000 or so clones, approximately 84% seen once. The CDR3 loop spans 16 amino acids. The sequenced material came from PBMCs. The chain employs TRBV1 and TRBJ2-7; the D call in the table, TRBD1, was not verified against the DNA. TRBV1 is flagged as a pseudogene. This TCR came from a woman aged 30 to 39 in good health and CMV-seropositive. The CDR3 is CTSSQDRQVRTHEQYF. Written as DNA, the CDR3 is TGCACCAGCAGCCAAGATCGACAGGTTCGTACCCACGAGCAGTACTTC.